This T cell receptor beta chain originates from a study of T cells in Graves' hyperthyroidism and ophthalmopathy. Study overall: Peripheral blood samples were taken at initial diagnosis, prior to any treatment. Findings and caveats of the study: Expanded thyroid clonotypes (above 0.001) were mostly also found in blood.

The CDR3 is 14 residues long. V shed 3 bases and J shed 0 bases, with 8 bases lying between them. Looked up from germline, CDR1 is MNHEY and CDR2 is SMNVEV (reference sequence). For Graves' hyperthyroidism to be stable, ophthalmopathy could not progress within 18 months. This clonotype turned up a few times. Antigen specificity is unknown. Template material for amplifying TCR beta CDR3 regions consisted of RNA transcripts. Researchers ran a first-round RT-PCR on the TCR CDR3 using the HTBI primer set. TCRdb re-analysed the multiplex PCR reads in MiXCR, keeping a single row per CDR3 protein. The table records a few hundred thousand distinct CDR3 sequences, under 25% of them present only once.

The chain combines TRBV27 with TRBJ2-5; D remains unclear. The receptor's source is a man between 18 and 35 years old with Graves' hyperthyroidism. The sample comprised blood. As DNA, the CDR3 is TGTGCCAGCAGTTTCACCCAGTACCAAGAGACCCAGTACTTC. It is translated as CASSFTQYQETQYF.